These 9 T cell receptor beta chains were sequenced from one sample in a study of molecular identifiers for immune sequencing clone quantification. MiXCR, applied by TCRdb to the PCR reads, yields one record per CDR3 protein. The sample has about 9,600 distinct CDR3 sequences, roughly 19% seen once; the top ten hold approximately 1.4%. Sequenced sample: naive CD8+ T cells from blood, with Jurkat cell RNA spiked in. As to subset: FACS-sorted CD8+CD4-CCR7+CD45RA+ naive T cells. The receptors derive from a human donor in good health. Some libraries in this study had Jurkat cell RNA spiked in.

This clonotype is deemed medium-sized (0.01 to 0.1%). A junction end diverges from the germline sequence, so it may reflect a read error. V is TRBV6-5 and J is TRBJ1-2, with 7 nucleotides matching TRBD1. The germline V gene has CDR1 MNHEY and CDR2 SVGAGI. The length of the CDR3 is 16 residues. CDR3 in amino acids: CATSNLGTAFYYGYTF. DNA of the CDR3: TGTGCCACCAGTAACCTAGGGACAGCTTTTTACTATGGCTACACCTTC.

This clonotype is judged medium-sized. V usage is TRBV6-6 and J usage is TRBJ2-7; the D gene is possibly TRBD2 (6 bases). The V gene lost 5 bases and the J gene lost 7 bases, with 21 bases spanning the gap. The CDR3 totals 15 residues. CDR1 is MNHNY and CDR2 is SVGAGI in the germline V gene (reference sequence). The CDR3 spells CASSSRDSPPLEQYF. Here the CDR3 DNA reads TGTGCCAGCAGTAGCCGGGACTCCCCCCCCTTGGAGCAGTACTTC.

The chain combines TRBV13 with TRBJ2-5; 10 positions agree with TRBD2. The ends lost 3 bases at V and 2 bases at J; junction bases unmatched: 9. Looked up from germline, CDR1 is PRHDT and CDR2 is FYEKMQ (reference sequence). The CDR3 length is 17 residues. The CDR3 sequence is CASSFLGAGGRQETQYF. The CDR3 nucleotides are TGTGCCAGCAGCTTCTTAGGAGCGGGGGGGCGACAAGAGACCCAGTACTTC.

Notes on this clonotype: Just one base apart from a much larger clone, this may be a read error. CDR3 amino acids: CASRLGVWDQETQCF. DNA of the CDR3: TGTGCCAGCAGATTAGGTGTGTGGGATCAAGAGACCCAGTGCTTC. The genes are TRBV7-6 and TRBJ2-5; no definite D call. From germline, CDR1 is SGHVS and CDR2 FNYEAQ. The CDR3 sequence is 15 residues long.

Within the sample, this clonotype is medium-sized. J is TRBJ2-3 and V is TRBV27; 16 bases are a match to TRBD2. With V trimmed by 5 bases and J by 2 bases, 7 bases remained unmatched. The CDR3 totals 18 residues. Germline V lookup: CDR1 MNHEY, CDR2 SMNVEV (reference sequence). The CDR3 reads CASSPGLAGGSFTDTQYF. The DNA for the CDR3 is TGTGCCAGCAGTCCGGGACTAGCGGGAGGGTCTTTCACAGATACGCAGTATTTT.

At least ten counts were recorded for this clonotype. The J gene is TRBJ2-1, the V gene TRBV12-3 or TRBV12-4; TRBD2 is a possible D gene (6 bases). The CDR3 runs to 14 residues. V lost 7 bases to trimming and J lost 7 bases, with 17 bases between them. CDR3 sequence (DNA): TGTGCCAGCACCCCCACCCGCGGGGCAAATGAGCAGTTCTTC. This encodes CASTPTRGANEQFF.

This clonotype was seen ten or more times. V and J are TRBV27 and TRBJ2-5; no reliable D call. Trimming shortened V by 5 bases and J by 1 base, and 14 bases separated the two germline ends. CDR1 is MNHEY, CDR2 SMNVEV, per germline (reference sequence). CDR3 size: 15 residues. In DNA, the CDR3 is TGTGCCAGCAGTATCCTCCAGGTTCGCCAAGAGACCCAGTACTTC. Residues: CASSILQVRQETQYF.

Worth noting for this clonotype: Being one base from a much bigger clone, this may be a read error. V gene TRBV29-1 combines with J gene TRBJ2-1; 13 nucleotides match TRBD2. The CDR3 contains 17 residues. From germline, CDR1 is SQVTM and CDR2 ANQGSEA. The CDR3 here is CSVSGGGLAGFYNERFF. CDR3 in DNA: TGCAGCGTTTCAGGTGGGGGACTAGCGGGATTCTACAATGAGCGGTTCTTC.

This clonotype was counted a single time. This clone may be a read error of a much larger clone one base away. The chain combines TRBV12-3 or TRBV12-4 with TRBJ1-5; D unclear. The CDR3 contains 12 residues. The CDR3 coding sequence is TGTGTCAGCAGTCCCGCCAGGCAGCCCCAGCATTTT. Protein sequence: CVSSPARQPQHF.